This T cell receptor beta chain was recovered during a study of T-cell reconstitution after alpha-beta-depleted transplantation in children. The study, taken as a whole, reports: After transplant, high TCRbeta diversity at day 60 in some patients arose from surviving recipient T cells and thymic progenitors. About two months after transplant, alpha-beta T cells reportedly came from several hundred expanded graft clones. T-cell numbers and diversity one year post-transplant derived largely from freshly generated T cells.

Unique molecular identifiers tagged the TCRbeta library. A single record per CDR3 protein comes from TCRdb applying MiXCR to the PCR reads. Of approximately 350,000 distinct CDR3 sequences detected, 15% to 20% appear once; the ten largest clones hold about 41%. The germline gives CDR1 SNHLY, CDR2 FYNNEI. Trimming cost V 0 bases and J 7 bases, with 12 bases left between them. CDR3 length: 15 amino acids. Of note for this clonotype: Antigen specificity is unknown.

The receptor was derived from a male patient aged 2 to 10 who had a stem cell transplant for acute lymphoblastic leukemia, so the T cells may come from the graft donor. The V gene is TRBV2, the J gene TRBJ1-4; D not certain. The sequences come from PBMCs, mostly from graft donor cells, collected 360 days after TCRalphabeta/CD19-depleted stem cell transplant. CDR3 DNA: TGTGCCAGCAGTGAAGCGGCCCCTCTTGGTGAAAAACTGTTTTTT. It codes for CASSEAAPLGEKLFF.